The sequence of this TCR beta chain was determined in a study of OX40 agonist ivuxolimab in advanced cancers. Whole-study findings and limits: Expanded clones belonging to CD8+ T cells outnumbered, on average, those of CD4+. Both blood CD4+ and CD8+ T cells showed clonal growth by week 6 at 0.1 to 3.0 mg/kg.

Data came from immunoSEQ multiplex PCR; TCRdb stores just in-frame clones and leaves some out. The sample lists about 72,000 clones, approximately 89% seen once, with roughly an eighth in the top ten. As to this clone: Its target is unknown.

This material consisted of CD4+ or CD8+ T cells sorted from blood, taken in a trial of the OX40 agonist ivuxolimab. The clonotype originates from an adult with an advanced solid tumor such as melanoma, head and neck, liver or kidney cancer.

The CDR3 spells CASSRGSYEQYF. Written as DNA, the CDR3 is TGTGCCAGCAGCAGGGGGTCCTACGAGCAGTACTTC. The V gene is TRBV2, the J gene TRBJ2-7, with 7 bases matching TRBD1. Germline assignment: CDR1 SNHLY and CDR2 FYNNEI. J gave up 1 base and V 6 bases, and 0 bases lay outside the gene matches. The CDR3 is 12 residues long.